The source of this T cell receptor (beta chain) is a study of T cell repertoires in cytomegalovirus infection. Study-level background: Use of recently identified HLA-C-restricted and well-studied HLA-B-restricted CMV epitopes was part of the study. Shared public TCR beta signatures pointed to both CMV infection and a matching HLA type. Points from the study as a whole: In two of eight donors, the top clonotype was HLA-C-restricted CMV-specific.

Note on this clonotype: The antigen is not known.

TCRdb re-called the reads with MiXCR, one entry per CDR3 protein. The sample shows 95,000 to 150,000 distinct CDR3 sequences, 30% to 40% of them seen only once. With V trimmed by 5 bases and J by 4 bases, 10 bases remained unmatched. Germline CDR1 and CDR2: SGHVS and FQNEAQ. The CDR3 sequence is 16 residues long. The V call is TRBV7-8, the J call TRBJ2-2; 7 nucleotides agree with TRBD2. The starting material was CD8+ T cells from cultured PBMCs, obtained from culture after CMV antigen stimulation. This receptor was obtained from a human donor in good health (CMV status not recorded). Some clones in this sample may be carry-over from other donors' samples. The CDR3, as DNA: TGTGCCAGCAGCCAGAACAGACTAGCTGGCACCGGGGAGCTGTTTTTT. Its protein product is CASSQNRLAGTGELFF.